This TCR beta chain was observed in a study of T cells in Graves' hyperthyroidism and ophthalmopathy. Across the study: Peripheral blood draws took place at initial diagnosis, ahead of any treatment. Study-wide results and limits: Within blood appeared most thyroid clonotypes that had expanded above 0.001.

Using RNA transcripts as the source, TCR beta CDR3 regions were amplified. The TCR CDR3 first-round RT-PCR relied on the HTBI primer set. Via MiXCR, TCRdb re-called the multiplex PCR reads, giving one row per CDR3 protein. Altogether a few hundred thousand distinct CDR3 sequences are present, over 15% being singletons, with the ten largest covering around 17%. Diagnosing involved the use of clinical symptoms, serum thyroxine and TRAb, thyroid ultrasound and orbital computed tomography. This clonotype has a count of ten or more. The antigen is undetermined. Germline-derived CDR1 and CDR2 are GTSNPN and SVGIG (reference sequence). The CDR3 is 11 amino acids. V was trimmed by 3 bases and J by 7 bases, leaving 9 bases between them.

V is TRBV30 and J is TRBJ1-2; D remains unclear. This receptor was obtained from a woman younger than 35 with Graves' ophthalmopathy. The sequenced sample consisted of blood. Here the CDR3 reads CAWRASGGYTF. The CDR3 bases are TGTGCCTGGAGGGCGTCCGGTGGCTACACCTTC.